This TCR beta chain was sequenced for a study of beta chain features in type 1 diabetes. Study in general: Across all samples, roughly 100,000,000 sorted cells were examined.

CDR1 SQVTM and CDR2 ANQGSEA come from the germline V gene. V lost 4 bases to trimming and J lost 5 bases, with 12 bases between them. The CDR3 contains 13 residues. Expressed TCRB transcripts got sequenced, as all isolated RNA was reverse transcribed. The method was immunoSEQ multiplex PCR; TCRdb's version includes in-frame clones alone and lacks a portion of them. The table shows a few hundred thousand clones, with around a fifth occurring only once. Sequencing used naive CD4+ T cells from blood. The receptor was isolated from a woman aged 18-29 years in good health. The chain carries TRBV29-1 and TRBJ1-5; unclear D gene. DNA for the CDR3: TGCAGCGTTGTTTTCGGGGTCGATCAGCCCCAGCATTTT. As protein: CSVVFGVDQPQHF.